This T cell receptor (beta chain) was profiled in a study of blood T cell repertoires in COVID-19. Background on the study: PBMCs, B-cell-depleted T cells, or T cells were the source of the cDNA or gDNA that made up the material.

The V end was cut by 2 bases, the J end by 5 bases, with 12 bases between. This CDR3 contains 14 residues. In germline, CDR1 is MNHEY, CDR2 SMNVEV (reference sequence). The study recruited people aged about 18 to 90 years across roughly 25 US areas. Before they entered the study, exposed participants had met a COVID-19 case within 2 weeks. This table comes from immunoSEQ multiplex PCR, and its TCRdb copy is limited to in-frame clones, with some not included. The table includes roughly 230,000 clones, 70% to 90% detected once. The clonotype originates from a woman aged 45-60 years who had been exposed to COVID-19. The sequencing sample was made of PBMCs or T cells enriched from blood (not recorded which). V usage is TRBV27 and J usage is TRBJ2-5; tentative D call: TRBD1 (6 bases). CDR3 in amino acids: CASSLMWGRETQYF. CDR3 in DNA: TGTGCCAGCAGTTTAATGTGGGGGCGGGAGACCCAGTACTTC.